This T cell receptor beta chain was found in a study of cytomegalovirus exposure and HLA in healthy donors. The study, taken as a whole, reports: Later analysis indicated greater clonal expansion among HLA-associated TCR beta chains than among equally common other chains. As a later analysis revealed, the rate of TCR association differed by HLA locus, with DRB1 most and HLA-C fewest. Most of the TCR beta V segments (in an earlier analysis) were productive either about 87% or about 30% of the time. Later on, a genetic analysis was performed. It linked a missense variant in DCLRE1C with V- and J-gene trimming of TCR beta.

PCR used 60 Vbeta primers and 13 Jbeta primers. Some clones are missing from TCRdb's copy, which holds only in-frame ones; the method was immunoSEQ multiplex PCR. Of approximately 100,000 clones in the sample, 65% to 80% were seen once. With respect to this clone: What it recognizes is unknown.

V shed 0 bases and J shed 6 bases, with 6 bases lying between them. Germline assignment: CDR1 KGHSH and CDR2 LQKENI. The CDR3 runs 12 residues. The source is a man aged 35-49 years in good health and CMV-seropositive. The sequencing sample was made of PBMCs. The V call is TRBV18, the J call TRBJ2-7, with D perhaps matching TRBD1 (6 bases). In DNA form, the CDR3 reads TGTGCCAGCTCACCACCGGGGGCCGAGCAGTACTTC. It encodes CASSPPGAEQYF. The variable domain in full, with the rest retrieved from reference TRBV18 and TRBJ2-7, is NAGVMQNPRHLVRRRGQEARLRCSPMKGHSHVYWYRQLPEEGLKFMVYLQKENIIDESGMPKERFSAEFPKEGPSILRIQQVVRGDSAAYFCASSPPGAEQYFGPGTRLTVT.